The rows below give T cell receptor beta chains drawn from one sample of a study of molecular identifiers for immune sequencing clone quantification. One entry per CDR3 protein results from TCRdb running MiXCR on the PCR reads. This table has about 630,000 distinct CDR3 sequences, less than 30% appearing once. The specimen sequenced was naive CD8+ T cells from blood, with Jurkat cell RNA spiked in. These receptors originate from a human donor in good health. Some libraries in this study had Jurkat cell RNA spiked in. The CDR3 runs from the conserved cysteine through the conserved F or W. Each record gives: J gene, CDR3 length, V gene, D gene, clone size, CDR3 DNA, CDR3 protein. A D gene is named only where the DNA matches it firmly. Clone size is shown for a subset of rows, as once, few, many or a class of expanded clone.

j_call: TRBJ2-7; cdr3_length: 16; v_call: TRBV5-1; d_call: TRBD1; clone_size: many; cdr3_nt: TGCGCCAGCAGCCCAGTCCCGGGACAGGGGGAGTACGAGCAGTACTTC; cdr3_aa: CASSPVPGQGEYEQYF
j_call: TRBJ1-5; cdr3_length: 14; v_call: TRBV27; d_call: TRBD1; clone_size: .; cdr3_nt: TGTGCCAGCAGGGGACAGGGGGCTTATCAGCCCCAGCATTTT; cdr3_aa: CASRGQGAYQPQHF
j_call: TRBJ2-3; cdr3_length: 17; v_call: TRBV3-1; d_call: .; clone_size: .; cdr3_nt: TGTGCCAGCAGACAACCGACAGGGAGGGCCCCCACAGATACGCAGTATTTT; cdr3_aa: CASRQPTGRAPTDTQYF
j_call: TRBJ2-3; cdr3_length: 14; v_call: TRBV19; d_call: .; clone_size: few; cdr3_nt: TGTGCCAGTAGTCCGTTTCCTTCGTTGGATACGCAGTATTTT; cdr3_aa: CASSPFPSLDTQYF
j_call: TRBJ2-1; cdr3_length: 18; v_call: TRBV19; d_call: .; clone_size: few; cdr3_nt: TGTGCCAGCAGTATGCCCGCCGTGCGCCCCACGGATTTCAATGAGCAGTTCTTC; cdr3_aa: CASSMPAVRPTDFNEQFF
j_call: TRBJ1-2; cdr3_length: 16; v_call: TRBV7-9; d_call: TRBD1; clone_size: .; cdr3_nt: TGTGCCAGCAGCAGCAAGACAGGGGGCCAAGACTATGGCTACACCTTC; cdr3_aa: CASSSKTGGQDYGYTF
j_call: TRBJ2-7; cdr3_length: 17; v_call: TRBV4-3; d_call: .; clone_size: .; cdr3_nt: TGCGCCAGCAGCCAAGATGCATGGGCTAGACCATCCTACGAGCAGTACTTC; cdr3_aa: CASSQDAWARPSYEQYF
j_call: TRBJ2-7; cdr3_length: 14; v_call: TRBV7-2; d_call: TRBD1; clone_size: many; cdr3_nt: TGTGCCAGCAGCTTTACGACAGGGGCCCACGAGCAGTACTTC; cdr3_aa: CASSFTTGAHEQYF
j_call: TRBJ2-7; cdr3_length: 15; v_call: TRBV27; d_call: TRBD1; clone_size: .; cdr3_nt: TGTGCCAACAGCCCCGCCGGGACAGGGTCCTACGAGCAGTACTTC; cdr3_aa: CANSPAGTGSYEQYF
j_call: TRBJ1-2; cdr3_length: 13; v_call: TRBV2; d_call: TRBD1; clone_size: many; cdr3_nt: TGTGCCAGCATCCCACAGGGGGCTGGAGGCTACACCTTC; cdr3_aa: CASIPQGAGGYTF
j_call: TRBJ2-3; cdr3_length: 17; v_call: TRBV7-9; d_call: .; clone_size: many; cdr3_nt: TGTGCCAGCAGCTTAGCGCTTGCGGGCCTCGTCACAGATACGCAGTATTTT; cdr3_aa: CASSLALAGLVTDTQYF
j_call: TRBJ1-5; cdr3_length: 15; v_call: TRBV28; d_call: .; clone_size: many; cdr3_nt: TGTGCCAGCACCCCCAGCAGGGTGGGCGGTCAGCCCCAGCATTTT; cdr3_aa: CASTPSRVGGQPQHF
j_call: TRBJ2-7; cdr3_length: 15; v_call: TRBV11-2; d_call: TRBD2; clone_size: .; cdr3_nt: TGTGCCAGCAGCTTAGTTCCCAGCGGGAGCTCCGAGCAGTACTTC; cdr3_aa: CASSLVPSGSSEQYF
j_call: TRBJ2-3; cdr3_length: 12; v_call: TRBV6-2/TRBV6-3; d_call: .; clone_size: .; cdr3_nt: TGTGCCAGCAGTTACGGAGCTGATACGCAGTGTTTT; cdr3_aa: CASSYGADTQCF
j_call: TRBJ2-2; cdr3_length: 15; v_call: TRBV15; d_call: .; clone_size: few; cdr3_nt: TGTGCCACCAGCACCGAAGAGCTTCGTACCGGGGAGCTGTTTTTT; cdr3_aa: CATSTEELRTGELFF
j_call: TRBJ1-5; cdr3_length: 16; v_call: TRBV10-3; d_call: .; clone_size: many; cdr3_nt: TGTGCCAACACCCTCGTAGGCAGGGAATATAGTCAGCCCCAGCATTTT; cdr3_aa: CANTLVGREYSQPQHF
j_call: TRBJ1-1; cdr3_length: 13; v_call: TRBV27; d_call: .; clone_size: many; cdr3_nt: TGTGCCACCCGATACGGGGGAAACACTGAAGCTTTCTTT; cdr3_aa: CATRYGGNTEAFF
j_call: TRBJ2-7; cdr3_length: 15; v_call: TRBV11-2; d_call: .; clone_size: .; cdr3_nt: TGTGCCAGCAGCTTAACCCGGGACACGGCTTTGGAGCAGTACTTC; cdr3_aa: CASSLTRDTALEQYF
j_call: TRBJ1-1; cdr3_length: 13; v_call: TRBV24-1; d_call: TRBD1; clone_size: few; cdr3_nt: TGTGCCCCTCGGGACAGGGCTTATACTGAAGCTTTCTTT; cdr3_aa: CAPRDRAYTEAFF
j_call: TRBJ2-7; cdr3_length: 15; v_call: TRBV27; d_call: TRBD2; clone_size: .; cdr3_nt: TGTGCCAGCAGTTTAAGTCTAGCGGCGTTCCCAGAGCAGTACTTC; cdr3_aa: CASSLSLAAFPEQYF
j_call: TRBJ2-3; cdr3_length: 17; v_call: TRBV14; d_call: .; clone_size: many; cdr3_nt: TGTGCCAGCAGCCACCTAGATCCGGGACGCCCCACAGATACGCAGTATTTT; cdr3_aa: CASSHLDPGRPTDTQYF
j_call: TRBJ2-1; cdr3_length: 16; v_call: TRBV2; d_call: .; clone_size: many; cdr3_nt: TGTGCCAGCAGTCCCCCGACAGGACGCTCCTACAATGAGCAGTTCTTC; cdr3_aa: CASSPPTGRSYNEQFF
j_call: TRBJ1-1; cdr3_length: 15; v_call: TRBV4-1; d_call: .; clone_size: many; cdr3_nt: TGCGCCAGCAGCCAAGATCCGGGACGAAACACTGAAGCTTTCTTT; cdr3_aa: CASSQDPGRNTEAFF
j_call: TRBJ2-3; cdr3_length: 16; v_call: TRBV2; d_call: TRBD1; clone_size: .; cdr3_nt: TGTGCCAGCAGTGATTTGGACAGGCCAACCGCAGATACGCAGTATTTT; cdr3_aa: CASSDLDRPTADTQYF
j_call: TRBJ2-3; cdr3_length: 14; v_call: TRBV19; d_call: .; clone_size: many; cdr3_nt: TGTGCCAGTAATCAAGGGGGGAGTGCAGATACGCAGTATTTT; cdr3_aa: CASNQGGSADTQYF
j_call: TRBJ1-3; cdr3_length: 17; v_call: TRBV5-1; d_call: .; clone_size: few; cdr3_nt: TGCGCCAGCAGCTTGGGATGGCAGGCGGGTGTTGGAAACACCATATATTTT; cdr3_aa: CASSLGWQAGVGNTIYF
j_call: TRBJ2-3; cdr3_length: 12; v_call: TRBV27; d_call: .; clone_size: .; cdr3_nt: TGTGCCAGCAGTTTGGGGGGCGCTACGCAGTATTTT; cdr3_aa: CASSLGGATQYF
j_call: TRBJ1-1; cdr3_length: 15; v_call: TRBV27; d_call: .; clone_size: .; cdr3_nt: TGTGCCACCCGAAGGAGATCAGGGGTGATCACTGAAGCTTTCTTT; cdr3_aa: CATRRRSGVITEAFF
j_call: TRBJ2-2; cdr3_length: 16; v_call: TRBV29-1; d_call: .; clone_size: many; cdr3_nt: TGCAGCGTTGAAGATCATCAGCGGATGAACACCGGGGAGCTGTTTTTT; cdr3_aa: CSVEDHQRMNTGELFF
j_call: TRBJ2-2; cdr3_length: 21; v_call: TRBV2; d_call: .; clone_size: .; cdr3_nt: TGTGCCAGCGCCGGGACAGGGGTTTGGGTAGCGGGAGAGACGAACACCGGGGAGCTGTTTTTT; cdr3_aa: CASAGTGVWVAGETNTGELFF
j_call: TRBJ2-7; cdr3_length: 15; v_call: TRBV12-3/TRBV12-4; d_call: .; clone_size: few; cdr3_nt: TGTGCCAGCAGTGCTCCCAGGGTAGGGGCCTACGAGCAGTACTTC; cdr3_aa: CASSAPRVGAYEQYF
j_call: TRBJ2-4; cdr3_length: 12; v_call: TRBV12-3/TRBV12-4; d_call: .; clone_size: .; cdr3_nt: TGTGCCAGCAGCCCCGGACAGTTAGATCAGTACTTC; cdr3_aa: CASSPGQLDQYF
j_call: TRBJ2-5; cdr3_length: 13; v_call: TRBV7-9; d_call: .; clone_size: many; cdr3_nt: TGTGCCAGCAGCTTACAGGGAGTAGAGACCCAGTACTTC; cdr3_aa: CASSLQGVETQYF
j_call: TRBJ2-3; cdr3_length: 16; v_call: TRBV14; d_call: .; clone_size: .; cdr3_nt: TGTGCCAGCAGCCAAAGGATACGGGAGACCGCAGATACGGAGTATTTT; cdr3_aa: CASSQRIRETADTEYF
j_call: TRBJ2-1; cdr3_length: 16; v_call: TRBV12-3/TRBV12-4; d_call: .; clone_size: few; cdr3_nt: TGTGCCAGCAGTTTATCCGCAGGGTTGGACCGGCCAGAGCAGTTCTTC; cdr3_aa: CASSLSAGLDRPEQFF
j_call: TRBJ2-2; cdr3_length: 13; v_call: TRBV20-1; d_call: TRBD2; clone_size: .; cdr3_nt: TGCAGTTGGGGGAGGGCGAACACCGGGGAGCTGTTTTTT; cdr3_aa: CSWGRANTGELFF
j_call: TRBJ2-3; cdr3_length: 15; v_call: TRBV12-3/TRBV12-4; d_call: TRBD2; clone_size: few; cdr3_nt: TGTGCCAGCAGAAAATCTAGCGGGGGAACAGATACGCAGTATTTT; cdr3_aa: CASRKSSGGTDTQYF
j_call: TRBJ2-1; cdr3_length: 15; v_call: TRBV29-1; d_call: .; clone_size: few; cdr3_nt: TGCAGCGTTGAATCCACAGGTTTTAGGCACAATGAGCAGTTCTTC; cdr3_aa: CSVESTGFRHNEQFF
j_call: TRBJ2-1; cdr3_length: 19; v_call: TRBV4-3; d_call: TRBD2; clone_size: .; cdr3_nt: TGCGCCAGCAGCCAAGATCCGGGACTAGCGGGAAGCTCCTACAATGAGCAGTTCTTC; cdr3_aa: CASSQDPGLAGSSYNEQFF
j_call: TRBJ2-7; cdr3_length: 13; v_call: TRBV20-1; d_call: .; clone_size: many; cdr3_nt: TGCAGTGCTAGATCCAGCGGAAGTTACGAGCAGTACTTC; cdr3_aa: CSARSSGSYEQYF
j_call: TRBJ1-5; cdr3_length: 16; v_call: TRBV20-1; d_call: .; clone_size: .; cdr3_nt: TGCAGTGCTAGAGATTCCAGGACAGCAAACAATCAGCCCCAGCATTTT; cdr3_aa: CSARDSRTANNQPQHF
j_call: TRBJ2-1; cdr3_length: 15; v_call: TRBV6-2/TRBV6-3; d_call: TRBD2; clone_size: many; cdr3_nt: TGTGCCAGCAGTCTACTAGCGGGGAGCCTTAATGAGCAGTTCTTC; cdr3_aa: CASSLLAGSLNEQFF
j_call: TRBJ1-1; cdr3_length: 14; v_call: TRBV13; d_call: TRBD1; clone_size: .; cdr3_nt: TGTGCCAGCCGCAGGGGGCCCGGGGACACTGAAGCTTTCTTT; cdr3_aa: CASRRGPGDTEAFF
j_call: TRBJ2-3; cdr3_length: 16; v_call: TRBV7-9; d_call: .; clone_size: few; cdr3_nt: TGTGCCAGCAGCCACAGTGGGGGCGGGGAAACAGATACGCAGTATTTT; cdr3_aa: CASSHSGGGETDTQYF
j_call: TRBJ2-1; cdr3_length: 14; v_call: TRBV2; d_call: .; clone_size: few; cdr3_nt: TGTGCCAGCATTCCCCAGGGGCCCGTATATGAGCAGTTCTTC; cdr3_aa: CASIPQGPVYEQFF
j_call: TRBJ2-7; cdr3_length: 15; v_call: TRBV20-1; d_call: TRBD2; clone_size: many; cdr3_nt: TGCAGTGCTAGAGATACTAGCGGGATGTATTGGGAGCAGTACTTC; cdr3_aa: CSARDTSGMYWEQYF
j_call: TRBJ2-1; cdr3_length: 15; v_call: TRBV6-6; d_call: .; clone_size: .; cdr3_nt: TGTGCCAGCAGTCCAGCGGAGGCTATATACAATGAGCAGTTCTTC; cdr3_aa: CASSPAEAIYNEQFF
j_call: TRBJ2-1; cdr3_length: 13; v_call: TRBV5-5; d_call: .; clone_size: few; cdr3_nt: TGTGCCAGCAGCTGGGAACAGGGTCATGAGCAGTTCTTC; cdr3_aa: CASSWEQGHEQFF